What follows is one T cell receptor (beta chain) and its context. Its specificity is unknown. Looked up from germline, CDR1 is MDHEN and CDR2 is SYDVKM. CDR3 length: 14 amino acids. V gave up 6 bases and J gave up 0 bases, with 11 bases separating them. Generated by immunoSEQ multiplex PCR, the TCRdb table keeps only in-frame clones and is missing some. The repertoire includes about 99,000 clones, roughly nine tenths of them detected once, and roughly 13% sits in the top ten. This sample stems from a study of T cell responses to AZD1222 COVID-19 vaccine. Study observations and caveats: Spike-specific TCR repertoires showed rising breadth and depth after two AZD1222 doses.

The sequenced sample was peripheral blood, obtained on day 0 of AZD1222 vaccination. The chain uses TRBV28 and TRBJ1-1, with D possibly matching TRBD1 (5 bases). This TCR was sampled from an adult in good health. This CDR3 is CASRGTLMNTEAFF. CDR3 coding DNA: TGTGCCAGCAGGGGGACGCTGATGAACACTGAAGCTTTCTTT.